The 21 T cell receptor beta chains reported below all come from one sample, sequenced in a study of cytomegalovirus exposure and HLA in healthy donors. Amplification used 60 Vbeta primers and 13 Jbeta primers. The data were produced by immunoSEQ multiplex PCR, yet TCRdb's version contains in-frame clones alone and is incomplete. The sample includes 150,000 to 170,000 clones, around 80% seen only once; the top ten take roughly 5.3%. The sequencing sample was made of PBMCs. These receptors originate from a woman between 40 and 50 years old in good health and CMV-seropositive.

This chain connects TRBV7-9 to TRBJ2-5; 7 bases match TRBD2. The ends lost 5 bases at V and 1 base at J; junction bases unmatched: 7. Per germline, CDR1 SEHNR and CDR2 FQNEAQ (reference sequence). The CDR3 consists of 15 residues. The CDR3 sequence is CASSLRAGVQETQYF. CDR3 DNA: TGTGCCAGCAGCCTACGGGCGGGAGTCCAAGAGACCCAGTACTTC. Drawing the rest from reference TRBV7-9 and TRBJ2-5, the complete variable domain is DTGVSQNPRHKITKRGQNVTFRCDPISEHNRLYWYRQTLGQGPEFLTYFQNEAQLEKSRLLSDRFSAERPKGSFSTLEIQRTEQGDSAMYLCASSLRAGVQETQYFGPGTRLLVL.

This chain connects TRBV5-1 to TRBJ1-1; D may be TRBD1 (6 bases). CDR1 and CDR2 from the germline V gene are SGHRS and YFSETQ. The CDR3 extends over 14 amino acids. Trimming left V 4 bases short and J 4 bases short, with 14 bases between. The CDR3 DNA reads TGCGCCAGCAGCGACACAGGGTTGAGCACTGAAGCTTTCTTT. This codes for CASSDTGLSTEAFF.

The chain recombines TRBV6-1 with TRBJ2-7, with 7 bases that match TRBD1. In germline, CDR1 is MNHNS, CDR2 SASEGT. V lost 6 bases, J lost 3 bases, and 5 bases stayed unmatched. This CDR3 contains 13 residues. CDR3 in amino acids: CASSRDRDYEQYF. Here the CDR3 DNA reads TGTGCCAGCAGCAGGGACAGAGACTACGAGCAGTACTTC.

The rearrangement links TRBV28 to TRBJ1-5; D gene unclear. Looked up from germline, CDR1 is MDHEN and CDR2 is SYDVKM. With 3 bases removed from V and 9 bases from J, the gap between germline ends came to 9 bases. This CDR3 region has 12 residues. As DNA, the CDR3 is TGTGCCAGCAGTTTGGGAGCCGGGCCCCAGCATTTT. Protein sequence: CASSLGAGPQHF.

V gene TRBV27 combines with J gene TRBJ2-7, with TRBD1 matching 10 bases. The CDR3 length is 16 residues. From germline, CDR1 is MNHEY and CDR2 SMNVEV (reference sequence). V dropped 6 bases and J dropped 0; count of bases not matched to a gene: 8. Here the CDR3 DNA reads TGTGCCAGCAGACCAAAGACAGGGGGCCTCTCCTACGAGCAGTACTTC. This codes for CASRPKTGGLSYEQYF.

The chain carries TRBV12-2 and TRBJ2-2; the table assigns TRBD2, which was not confirmed against the DNA. TRBV12-2 is termed a pseudogene. The CDR3 is made up of 16 amino acids. The CDR3 spells CASRLAVGDYTGELFF. The CDR3 DNA reads TGTGCAAGTCGCTTAGCAGTGGGAGACTACACCGGGGAGCTGTTTTTT.

This clone was seen a single time. This chain links TRBV6-5 with TRBJ2-3; D perhaps matches TRBD1 (6 bases). The V and J ends lost 6 bases and 4 bases respectively, with 11 bases between them. CDR1 MNHEY and CDR2 SVGAGI come from the germline V gene. The CDR3 totals 13 residues. The DNA for the CDR3 is TGTGCCAGCAGGTTACAGGGATCAGATACGCAGTATTTT. It is translated as CASRLQGSDTQYF.

V and J are TRBV4-1 and TRBJ2-7, with a weak D call TRBD2 (6 bases). Germline values: CDR1 MGHRA, CDR2 YSYEKL. The CDR3 covers 16 residues. The V end was cut by 0 bases, the J end by 2 bases, with 14 bases between. CDR3 region: CASSQDPSGLTYEQYF. For the CDR3, the DNA is TGCGCCAGCAGCCAAGACCCGAGCGGGTTAACCTACGAGCAGTACTTC.

J is TRBJ2-1 and V is TRBV18; the match to TRBD1 covers 8 bases. CDR3 length equals 14 residues. Germline loops: CDR1 KGHSH, CDR2 LQKENI. Losses at the gene ends were 6 bases for V and 3 bases for J; bases not matched to a gene: 4. The CDR3: CASSPGQGYNEQFF. The DNA of the CDR3 is TGTGCCAGCTCGCCAGGACAGGGCTACAATGAGCAGTTCTTC.

The chain uses TRBV7-9 and TRBJ2-5; 8 positions match TRBD1. The CDR3 covers 16 residues. V lost 5 bases and J lost 5; bases outside the gene matches: 13. Per germline, CDR1 SEHNR and CDR2 FQNEAQ (reference sequence). This CDR3 is CASSPSGDRKGETQYF. For the CDR3, the DNA is TGTGCCAGCAGCCCTTCGGGGGACAGGAAGGGGGAGACCCAGTACTTC.

The chain carries TRBV2 and TRBJ2-1; 9 bases are a match to TRBD1. Trimming at V came to 6 bases and at J to 5 bases, leaving 2 bases not matched to a gene. The CDR3 is 13 amino acids. Germline loops: CDR1 SNHLY, CDR2 FYNNEI. In nucleotides, the CDR3 is TGTGCCAGCAGCCGGGACAGGGACAATGAGCAGTTCTTC. Its translation: CASSRDRDNEQFF.

This clone was seen only once. The rearrangement uses TRBV9 and TRBJ1-5, with 8 bases identical to TRBD1. Germline assignment: CDR1 SGDLS and CDR2 YYNGEE. The CDR3 spans 15 residues. The trim removed 10 bases at V and 6 bases at J, leaving 15 bases unmatched. The CDR3 DNA follows: TGTGCCTCGGCAGGGGGCCTAGAGGAGGGTCAGCCCCAGCATTTT. Its translation is CASAGGLEEGQPQHF.

The chain links TRBV4-1 to TRBJ2-7; weak D call: TRBD2 (6 bases). The ends were cut back, 1 base at V and 0 bases at J, with 10 bases in the middle. The CDR3 consists of 15 residues. Germline values: CDR1 MGHRA, CDR2 YSYEKL. CDR3 nucleotides: TGCGCCAGCAGCCAAGTGGCGGGATACTCCTACGAGCAGTACTTC. This encodes CASSQVAGYSYEQYF.

V gene TRBV6-5 combines with J gene TRBJ2-7; weak D call: TRBD2 (5 bases). V shed 7 bases and J shed 5 bases, with 21 bases lying between them. CDR1 is MNHEY, CDR2 SVGAGI, per germline. CDR3 length: 15 residues. Here the CDR3 reads CASTPSLASRNEQYF. The CDR3 DNA sequence: TGTGCCAGCACCCCCAGTCTAGCTAGCAGGAACGAGCAGTACTTC.

This clone showed up just a few times. This chain connects TRBV5-1 to TRBJ1-2; 8 nucleotides agree with TRBD1. The ends lost 4 bases at V and 2 bases at J; junction bases unmatched: 10. The CDR3 spans 16 residues. In germline, CDR1 is SGHRS, CDR2 YFSETQ. The CDR3 region is CASSTGTGSGNYGYTF. CDR3 DNA: TGCGCCAGCAGCACCGGGACAGGTAGTGGAAACTATGGCTACACCTTC. Supplemented by reference TRBV5-1 and TRBJ1-2, the full variable domain reads KAGVTQTPRYLIKTRGQQVTLSCSPISGHRSVSWYQQTPGQGLQFLFEYFSETQRNKGNFPGRFSGRQFSNSRSEMNVSTLELGDSALYLCASSTGTGSGNYGYTFGSGTRLTVV.

This chain uses TRBV9 with TRBJ2-5; D is uncertain. This CDR3 has 13 residues. Per the germline V gene, CDR1 is SGDLS and CDR2 is YYNGEE. The V end lost 4 bases, the J end lost 1 base, and 8 bases lay between the germline ends. CDR3 amino acids: CASSSDSQETQYF. In DNA form, the CDR3 reads TGTGCCAGCAGCTCTGACTCCCAAGAGACCCAGTACTTC.

J is TRBJ2-3 and V is TRBV18, with 7 nucleotides matching TRBD2. The CDR3 extends over 17 amino acids. Germline V gives CDR1 KGHSH, CDR2 LQKENI. Losses at the gene ends were 3 bases for V and 1 base for J; bases not matched to a gene: 10. CDR3 loop: CASSPRGGPRGTDTQYF. CDR3 DNA: TGTGCCAGCTCACCCCGCGGGGGACCGAGGGGCACAGATACGCAGTATTTT.

This clone was seen once. This chain links TRBV7-6 with TRBJ1-1, with 7 bases that match TRBD1. The CDR3 covers 14 residues. The germline V gene has CDR1 SGHVS and CDR2 FNYEAQ. J gave up 5 bases and V 3 bases, and 6 bases lay outside the gene matches. CDR3 nucleotide sequence: TGTGCCAGCAGCTTCATGGGACAGAATACTGAAGCTTTCTTT. Amino acid sequence: CASSFMGQNTEAFF.

The gene calls are TRBV28 and TRBJ2-7, with D perhaps TRBD1 (8 bases). In germline, CDR1 is MDHEN, CDR2 SYDVKM. V shed 7 bases and J shed 2 bases, with 12 bases lying between them. The CDR3 totals 13 residues. For the CDR3, the DNA is TGTGCCAGCAAGCGGGACAGGCCCTACGAGCAGTACTTC. It encodes CASKRDRPYEQYF.

The rearrangement joins TRBV7-8 to TRBJ2-1, with 8 positions matching TRBD2. The J segment lost 6 bases and the V segment lost 5 bases, leaving 24 bases of the junction unmatched. Germline-derived CDR1 and CDR2 are SGHVS and FQNEAQ. The CDR3 has 20 amino acids. CDR3 amino acids: CASSQDQGTPGLESPNEQFF. CDR3 bases: TGTGCCAGCAGCCAAGACCAGGGGACCCCGGGACTAGAGTCCCCCAATGAGCAGTTCTTC.

The chain links TRBV29-1 to TRBJ1-1, with D unclear. The germline V gene encodes CDR1 SQVTM and CDR2 ANQGSEA. V was shortened by 4 bases and J by 0 bases, with 6 bases between the two germline ends. This CDR3 spans 12 amino acids. The CDR3 loop reads CSVAGLNTEAFF. The CDR3 nucleotides read TGCAGCGTTGCAGGCTTGAACACTGAAGCTTTCTTT. The entire variable domain, with the rest obtained from reference TRBV29-1 and TRBJ1-1, is as follows: SAVISQKPSRDICQRGTSLTIQCQVDSQVTMMFWYRQQPGQSLTLIATANQGSEATYESGFVIDKFPISRPNLTFSTLTVSNMSPEDSSIYLCSVAGLNTEAFFGQGTRLTVV.